The 2 T cell receptor beta chains below come from one sample, sequenced in a study of radiation and T cells in renal cell carcinoma. Using immunoSEQ multiplex PCR, the repertoire was profiled, and TCRdb retains in-frame clones only, with some absent. The data hold about 78,000 clones, with around 89% observed a single time. The time point is: blood 4 weeks post-SBRT, at nephrectomy. Treatment defined: 15 Gy SBRT to primary tumor, nephrectomy 4 weeks later. The sample consisted of blood, taken from a patient whose treatment included radiotherapy and nephrectomy. These receptor sequences come from a woman in her sixties or seventies with renal cell carcinoma.

This clone has more than one count but fewer than ten. The genes are TRBV6-1 and TRBJ1-2; D uncertain. The CDR3 loop spans 13 amino acids. V dropped 4 bases and J dropped 5 bases, with 11 bases sitting between them. The germline gives CDR1 MNHNS, CDR2 SASEGT. The CDR3 here is CASSGGVGYGYTF. Here the CDR3 DNA reads TGTGCCAGCAGTGGTGGAGTGGGGTATGGCTACACCTTC.

The rearrangement links TRBV6-5 to TRBJ2-1; a weak D match, TRBD2 (6 bases). CDR3 length: 15 residues. V shed 4 bases and J shed 1 base, with 11 bases lying between them. Germline V gives CDR1 MNHEY, CDR2 SVGAGI. In nucleotides, the CDR3 is TGTGCCAGCAGTTCCCCCCGGGGGTCCTACAATGAGCAGTTCTTC. Translated, it gives CASSSPRGSYNEQFF.